A selection of T cell receptor beta chains follows, all from one sample in a study of T cell responses to AZD1222 COVID-19 vaccine. Profiled with immunoSEQ multiplex PCR; TCRdb holds only in-frame clones, not every one. The data contain 80,000 to 100,000 clones, around 90% of them singletons. Sequenced material: peripheral blood, taken 28 days after the second AZD1222 dose. Receptors were obtained from an adult who received the AZD1222 COVID-19 vaccine. The CDR3 runs from the conserved cysteine through the conserved F or W. Each record gives: clone size, J gene, D gene, V gene, CDR3 DNA, CDR3 protein. The D gene is left open where the match is weak. A clone size is listed for some rows: how often the clone was seen (once, few, many), or a class if it is expanded.

clone size: NA; J gene: TRBJ1-1; D gene: NA; V gene: TRBV7-3; CDR3 DNA: TGTGCCAGCAGCTTAGAAAGGCGCGCTGAAGCTTTCTTT; CDR3 protein: CASSLERRAEAFF
clone size: NA; J gene: TRBJ2-2; D gene: NA; V gene: TRBV2; CDR3 DNA: TGTGCCAGCAGTGACGAGATGAACACCGGGGAGCTGTTTTTT; CDR3 protein: CASSDEMNTGELFF
clone size: NA; J gene: TRBJ1-1; D gene: NA; V gene: TRBV7-9; CDR3 DNA: TGTGCCAGCAGCCTACTAAACACTGAAGCTTTCTTT; CDR3 protein: CASSLLNTEAFF
clone size: NA; J gene: TRBJ2-3; D gene: TRBD2; V gene: TRBV28; CDR3 DNA: TGTGCCAGCGGGGCGGGGGGGCTGACAGATACGCAGTATTTT; CDR3 protein: CASGAGGLTDTQYF
clone size: NA; J gene: TRBJ1-2; D gene: TRBD1; V gene: TRBV9; CDR3 DNA: TGTGCCAGCAGTGGGACAGGGGGACTCTATGGCTACACCTTC; CDR3 protein: CASSGTGGLYGYTF
clone size: few; J gene: TRBJ2-7; D gene: NA; V gene: TRBV3-1/TRBV3-2; CDR3 DNA: TGTGCCAGCAGCCAAGCAGGGAACGAGCAGTACTTC; CDR3 protein: CASSQAGNEQYF
clone size: NA; J gene: TRBJ1-4; D gene: NA; V gene: TRBV5-1; CDR3 DNA: TGCGCCAGCAGCTCGTCAACGACCGGTAATGAAAAACTGTTTTTT; CDR3 protein: CASSSSTTGNEKLFF
clone size: once; J gene: TRBJ1-2; D gene: TRBD1; V gene: TRBV5-1; CDR3 DNA: TGCGCCAGCGCCCCCCCCGGACAGGGAGATTATGGCTACACCTTC; CDR3 protein: CASAPPGQGDYGYTF
clone size: NA; J gene: TRBJ2-2; D gene: TRBD1; V gene: TRBV27; CDR3 DNA: TGTGCCAGCAGACTAACCCCAGGGGGCGGTGGGGAGCTGTTTTTT; CDR3 protein: CASRLTPGGGGELFF
clone size: NA; J gene: TRBJ2-3; D gene: NA; V gene: TRBV7-2; CDR3 DNA: TGTGCCAGCAGAGACAGGGTGGGGGGCCCAGATACGCAGTATTTT; CDR3 protein: CASRDRVGGPDTQYF
clone size: NA; J gene: TRBJ1-1; D gene: TRBD1; V gene: TRBV24-1; CDR3 DNA: TGTGCCACCAGTGATTTCTTCGGGACAGCCAACACTGAAGCTTTCTTT; CDR3 protein: CATSDFFGTANTEAFF
clone size: NA; J gene: TRBJ1-4; D gene: TRBD1; V gene: TRBV29-1; CDR3 DNA: TGCAGCGTTGGAGGGGCAGGGGGGTCTAATGAAAAACTGTTTTTT; CDR3 protein: CSVGGAGGSNEKLFF
clone size: NA; J gene: TRBJ1-1; D gene: NA; V gene: TRBV6-5; CDR3 DNA: TGTGCCAGCTACAGGAAACCGGGGGCGTACACTGAAGCTTTCTTT; CDR3 protein: CASYRKPGAYTEAFF
clone size: NA; J gene: TRBJ2-1; D gene: NA; V gene: TRBV9; CDR3 DNA: TGTGCCAGCAGCGTAGTCCCTGAGGGGGTCGGCGACAATGAGCAGTTCTTC; CDR3 protein: CASSVVPEGVGDNEQFF
clone size: NA; J gene: TRBJ2-7; D gene: TRBD2; V gene: TRBV7-2; CDR3 DNA: TGTGCCAGCAGCTCTAGCGGGGGATCCTACGAGCAGTACTTC; CDR3 protein: CASSSSGGSYEQYF
clone size: few; J gene: TRBJ1-2; D gene: NA; V gene: TRBV7-8; CDR3 DNA: TGTGCCAGCAGCTTGGGTCGCTCGCAGGGCTACACCTTC; CDR3 protein: CASSLGRSQGYTF
clone size: once; J gene: TRBJ2-1; D gene: TRBD1; V gene: TRBV7-2; CDR3 DNA: TGTGCCAGCAGCTTATCATTTTCCAGGGGACAGAATGAGCAGTTCTTC; CDR3 protein: CASSLSFSRGQNEQFF
clone size: NA; J gene: TRBJ1-5; D gene: NA; V gene: TRBV4-3; CDR3 DNA: TGCGCCAGCAGCCAAGATAATTTGATATGGCCCCAGCATTTT; CDR3 protein: CASSQDNLIWPQHF